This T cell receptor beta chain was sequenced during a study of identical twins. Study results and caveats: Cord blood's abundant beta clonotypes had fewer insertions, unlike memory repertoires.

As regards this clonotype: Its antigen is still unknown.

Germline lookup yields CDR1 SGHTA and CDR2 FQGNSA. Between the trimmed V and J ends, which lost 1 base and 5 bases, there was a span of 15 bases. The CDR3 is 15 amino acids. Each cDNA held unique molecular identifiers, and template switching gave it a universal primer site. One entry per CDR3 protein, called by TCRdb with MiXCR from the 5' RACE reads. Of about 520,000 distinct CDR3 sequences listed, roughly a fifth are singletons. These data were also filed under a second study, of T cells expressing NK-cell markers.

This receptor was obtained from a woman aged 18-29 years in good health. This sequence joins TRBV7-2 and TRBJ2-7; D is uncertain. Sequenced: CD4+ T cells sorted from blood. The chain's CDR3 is CASSLGVTGVHEQYF. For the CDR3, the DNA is TGTGCCAGCAGCTTAGGAGTTACGGGCGTCCACGAGCAGTACTTC. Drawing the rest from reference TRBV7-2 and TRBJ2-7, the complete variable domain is GAGVSQSPSNKVTEKGKDVELRCDPISGHTALYWYRQSLGQGLEFLIYFQGNSAPDKSGLPSDRFSAERTGGSVSTLTIQRTQQEDSAVYLCASSLGVTGVHEQYFGPGTRLTVT.